Listed here are 26 T cell receptor beta chains from one sample, sequenced in a study of cytomegalovirus exposure and HLA in healthy donors. With 60 Vbeta and 13 Jbeta primers, the PCR was carried out. Generated by immunoSEQ multiplex PCR, the TCRdb table keeps only in-frame clones and is missing some. The top ten clones hold 8.2% of a sample with 90,000 to 150,000 clones, 70% to 80% of them seen once. Material for sequencing was PBMCs. The source of these receptors is a woman aged 40-49 years in good health and CMV-seropositive.

V is TRBV12-5 and J is TRBJ2-7; D is possibly TRBD2 (5 bases). This CDR3 comprises 13 residues. CDR1 LGHNT and CDR2 FRNRAP come from the germline V gene. V was shortened by 6 bases and J by 1 base, with 10 bases between the two germline ends. The CDR3 DNA sequence: TGTGCTAGTGGCCGCGGCGGGTCCTACGAGCAGTACTTC. Translated: CASGRGGSYEQYF. Based on the CDR3 plus reference TRBV12-5 and TRBJ2-7, the full variable domain is DARVTQTPRHKVTEMGQEVTMRCQPILGHNTVFWYRQTMMQGLELLAYFRNRAPLDDSGMPKDRFSAEMPDATLATLKIQPSEPRDSAVYFCASGRGGSYEQYFGPGTRLTVT.

J is TRBJ1-1 and V is TRBV27; D not resolved. CDR1 and CDR2 from the germline V gene are MNHEY and SMNVEV (reference sequence). V was clipped by 5 bases and J by 5 bases, with 18 bases between them. The CDR3 extends over 15 amino acids. CDR3 loop: CASSPPSAGLTEAFF. In nucleotides, the CDR3 is TGTGCCAGCAGTCCTCCCTCCGCAGGTTTGACTGAAGCTTTCTTT.

Notes on this clone: A far larger clone is only one base removed, so a read error is likely. The V call is TRBV5-6, the J call TRBJ1-2, with a possible D match to TRBD1 (6 bases). This CDR3 comprises 13 residues. Between the trimmed V and J ends, which lost 2 bases and 1 base, there was a span of 6 bases. Germline CDR1 reads SGHDT; CDR2 reads YYEEEE. The CDR3 loop reads CASSFRGNYGYTF. CDR3 DNA sequence: TGTGCCAGCAGCTTCAGGGGTAACTATGGCTACACCTTC.

The chain links TRBV6-5 to TRBJ1-2; 9 nucleotides match TRBD1. V trimming: 6 bases; J trimming: 5 bases; junction bases outside the gene matches: 7. Germline V gene lookup returns CDR1 MNHEY and CDR2 SVGAGI. The CDR3 consists of 14 residues. The CDR3 DNA reads as TGTGCCAGCAGCCGACAGGGGGGGAGGTATGGCTACACCTTC. Protein: CASSRQGGRYGYTF.

J is TRBJ2-7 and V is TRBV28; tentative D call: TRBD1 (6 bases). The CDR3 has 12 residues. The V end was cut by 6 bases, the J end by 3 bases, with 9 bases between. Germline V lookup: CDR1 MDHEN, CDR2 SYDVKM. The CDR3 bases are TGTGCCAGCAGCACACAGGGCTACGAGCAGTACTTC. Its protein is CASSTQGYEQYF.

The rearrangement joins TRBV18 to TRBJ2-6; D is ambiguous. The V gene lost 3 bases and the J gene lost 0 bases, with 6 bases spanning the gap. The CDR3 loop spans 15 amino acids. The germline V gene encodes CDR1 KGHSH and CDR2 LQKENI. The chain's CDR3 is CASSPQSSGANVLTF. The CDR3 coding sequence is TGTGCCAGCTCACCTCAATCCTCTGGGGCCAACGTCCTGACTTTC. Complete variable domain (other parts from reference TRBV18 and TRBJ2-6): NAGVMQNPRHLVRRRGQEARLRCSPMKGHSHVYWYRQLPEEGLKFMVYLQKENIIDESGMPKERFSAEFPKEGPSILRIQQVVRGDSAAYFCASSPQSSGANVLTFGAGSRLTVL.

The chain recombines TRBV4-3 with TRBJ1-4; tentatively, D is TRBD1 (5 bases). Looked up from germline, CDR1 is LGHNA and CDR2 is YSLEER. V lost 4 bases and J 0 bases, leaving 12 bases between the germline ends. CDR3 size: 16 residues. CDR3 coding DNA: TGCGCCAGCAGCCCCCGGTGGGGGGCAACTAATGAAAAACTGTTTTTT. It codes for CASSPRWGATNEKLFF.

This clone has a handful of counts. The gene calls are TRBV2 and TRBJ2-5; D unresolved. Germline V CDR1 and CDR2: SNHLY, FYNNEI. Trimming pared 4 bases from V and 5 bases from J, leaving 11 bases between. The CDR3 is made up of 13 amino acids. The CDR3 bases are TGTGCCAGCAGTGCCCTTCAGAAGGAGACCCAGTACTTC. It codes for CASSALQKETQYF.

The rearrangement joins TRBV7-2 to TRBJ1-1; D is unclear. The CDR3 has 13 residues. Germline CDR1 is SGHTA and CDR2 is FQGNSA. V lost 2 bases and J lost 4, with 8 bases in between. The CDR3 sequence: CASSLRAGTEAFF. The DNA for the CDR3 is TGTGCCAGCAGCTTACGAGCGGGCACTGAAGCTTTCTTT.

J is TRBJ2-1 and V is TRBV7-8, with D perhaps matching TRBD2 (6 bases). V lost 1 base and J lost 7, with 8 bases in between. The CDR3 runs 13 residues. CDR1 is SGHVS, CDR2 FQNEAQ, per germline. CDR3: CASSLGGGNEQFF. Here the CDR3 DNA reads TGTGCCAGCAGCTTAGGTGGGGGGAATGAGCAGTTCTTC.

V is TRBV29-1 and J is TRBJ2-3; no clear D. Trimming took off 4 bases at V and 0 bases at J, with 20 bases between the two ends. The CDR3 has 17 residues. Looked up from germline, CDR1 is SQVTM and CDR2 is ANQGSEA. The CDR3 region has the DNA TGCAGCGTTGCCCCAATGACGGAGTCCTTGAGCACAGATACGCAGTATTTT. This encodes CSVAPMTESLSTDTQYF.

The CDR3 loop is CASSQDDFEQYF. The CDR3 nucleotides are TGTGCCAGCAGCCAAGACGACTTCGAGCAGTACTTC. The chain combines TRBV9 with TRBJ2-7; D gene ambiguous. This CDR3 spans 12 amino acids. The V end was cut by 4 bases, the J end by 6 bases, with 11 bases between. Germline V gene data show CDR1 as SGDLS and CDR2 as YYNGEE.

This clone appeared a few times. The chain links TRBV2 to TRBJ2-1, with D tentatively TRBD2 (7 bases). The V gene lost 3 bases and the J gene lost 2 bases, with 11 bases spanning the gap. This CDR3 contains 15 residues. The germline gives CDR1 SNHLY, CDR2 FYNNEI. CDR3 nucleotide sequence: TGTGCCAGCAGTGAGCGGGGGCCGACCTACAATGAGCAGTTCTTC. It translates to CASSERGPTYNEQFF.

This chain connects TRBV5-1 to TRBJ2-7; the D gene is possibly TRBD1 (5 bases). This CDR3 is built from 14 residues. Trimming pared 1 base from V and 0 bases from J, leaving 8 bases between. Germline loops: CDR1 SGHRS, CDR2 YFSETQ. The CDR3 protein is CASSLSQGSYEQYF. CDR3 nucleotides: TGCGCCAGCAGCTTGAGCCAGGGCTCCTACGAGCAGTACTTC.

This clone was seen once. J is TRBJ2-5 and V is TRBV4-1; tentatively, D is TRBD1 (5 bases). This CDR3 has 14 amino acids. Trimming cost V 0 bases and J 2 bases, with 7 bases left between them. Per germline, CDR1 MGHRA and CDR2 YSYEKL. The CDR3 is CASSQEGAQETQYF. The CDR3, as DNA: TGCGCCAGCAGCCAAGAAGGGGCGCAAGAGACCCAGTACTTC.

The rearrangement joins TRBV6-1 to TRBJ1-1; 9 positions match TRBD1. This CDR3 comprises 17 residues. Trimming at V came to 2 bases and at J to 4 bases, leaving 11 bases not matched to a gene. The V gene's germline CDR1 is MNHNS and CDR2 SASEGT. CDR3 residues: CASSEWLGQGGATEAFF. The CDR3 coding sequence is TGTGCCAGCAGTGAATGGTTGGGACAGGGAGGGGCCACTGAAGCTTTCTTT.

This chain links TRBV20-1 with TRBJ2-3; D unresolved. V dropped 6 bases and J dropped 6 bases, with 10 bases sitting between them. Germline CDR1 DFQATT, CDR2 SNEGSKA (reference sequence). This CDR3 contains 11 residues. The CDR3 is CSATPRDTQYF. The CDR3 bases are TGCAGTGCGACCCCGAGGGATACGCAGTATTTT.

The chain uses TRBV9 and TRBJ1-1; TRBD1 aligns across 7 bases. The V segment lost 1 base and the J segment 5 bases; nucleotides outside the gene matches: 8. Germline loops: CDR1 SGDLS, CDR2 YYNGEE. The length of the CDR3 is 15 residues. This CDR3 reads CASSVSRGRRTEAFF. The CDR3 coding sequence is TGTGCCAGCAGCGTATCCAGGGGGAGACGAACTGAAGCTTTCTTT.

J is TRBJ1-2 and V is TRBV2; D not certain. CDR1 is SNHLY and CDR2 is FYNNEI in the germline V gene. This CDR3 has 13 residues. V was clipped by 2 bases and J by 8 bases, with 12 bases between them. The CDR3: CASSERVLEGYTF. DNA for the CDR3: TGTGCCAGCAGTGAACGGGTTCTGGAGGGCTACACCTTC.

V gene TRBV7-6 combines with J gene TRBJ1-1, with a possible D match to TRBD1 (6 bases). This CDR3 has 14 amino acids. V was trimmed by 0 bases and J by 3 bases, leaving 8 bases between them. In germline, CDR1 is SGHVS, CDR2 FNYEAQ. Here the CDR3 DNA reads TGTGCCAGCAGCTTAGCCAGGACAGACACTGAAGCTTTCTTT. Translated, it gives CASSLARTDTEAFF.

The CDR3: CASSPNVGVTEAFF. As DNA, the CDR3 is TGTGCCAGCAGTCCGAATGTGGGAGTCACTGAAGCTTTCTTT. The chain carries TRBV27 and TRBJ1-1, with unresolved D. Germline V lookup: CDR1 MNHEY, CDR2 SMNVEV (reference sequence). V was trimmed by 5 bases and J by 4 bases, leaving 14 bases between them. CDR3 size: 14 residues.

Written as DNA, the CDR3 is TGCGCCAGACCCCTAAACTTCAATCAGCCCCAGCATTTT. It specifies CARPLNFNQPQHF. This chain joins TRBV10-1 and TRBJ1-5; D gene ambiguous. V was cut by 9 bases and J by 3 bases, with 12 bases left in between. Germline lookup yields CDR1 WNHNN and CDR2 SYGVQD (reference sequence). The CDR3 loop spans 13 amino acids.

This clone showed up just once. The chain links TRBV4-1 to TRBJ1-2, with 8 bases aligning to TRBD1. Unmatched junction bases numbered 7, after V lost 4 bases and J lost 0 bases. The length of the CDR3 is 16 residues. CDR1 and CDR2 (germline): MGHRA, YSYEKL. The chain's CDR3 is CASSLRGQGSNYGYTF. CDR3 DNA sequence: TGCGCCAGCAGCCTCAGGGGGCAGGGATCTAACTATGGCTACACCTTC.

V gene TRBV27 combines with J gene TRBJ2-7; D remains ambiguous. Germline loops: CDR1 MNHEY, CDR2 SMNVEV (reference sequence). There are 14 residues in the CDR3. Trimming pared 5 bases from V and 3 bases from J, leaving 14 bases between. CDR3 sequence: CASSTAGSYYEQYF. CDR3 nucleotides: TGTGCCAGCAGTACCGCCGGGTCCTACTACGAGCAGTACTTC.

The V call is TRBV5-8, the J call TRBJ2-1, with TRBD2 identical over 11 bases. The trim removed 5 bases at V and 6 bases at J, leaving 4 bases unmatched. This CDR3 has 14 residues. Germline assignment: CDR1 SGHTS and CDR2 YDEGEE. CDR3 nucleotide sequence: TGTGCCAGCAGGCTAGCGGGGGGATCCAATGAGCAGTTCTTC. It yields the protein CASRLAGGSNEQFF.

This clone appeared a few times. This rearrangement joins TRBV6-1 to TRBJ1-2, with D hard to call. The V and J ends lost 2 bases and 4 bases respectively, with 2 bases between them. This CDR3 has 11 residues. Germline CDR1 and CDR2: MNHNS and SASEGT. CDR3 loop: CASSELYGYTF. CDR3 DNA sequence: TGTGCCAGCAGTGAACTCTATGGCTACACCTTC.